The 21 T cell receptor beta chains below come from one sample, sequenced in a study of neurological immune-mediated disorders. TCRdb re-derived calls from the 5' RACE reads in MiXCR, one entry per CDR3 protein. In the table there are tens of thousands of distinct CDR3 sequences, 10% of which are singletons. Sequenced input: PBMCs. All receptors come from a man in his forties or fifties in good health.

This clonotype was found many times. The CDR3 sequence is CASNFAGGQRDTQYF. Written as DNA, the CDR3 is TGTGCCAGCAACTTTGCGGGAGGGCAACGGGATACGCAGTATTTT. The chain is built from TRBV27 and TRBJ2-3; TRBD2 matches 9 bases. The CDR3 loop spans 15 amino acids. Per germline, CDR1 MNHEY and CDR2 SMNVEV (reference sequence). Unmatched junction bases numbered 11, after V lost 7 bases and J lost 6 bases.

The table lists this clonotype with many counts. The chain is built from TRBV20-1 and TRBJ2-5, with D perhaps TRBD2 (7 bases). Germline V gene data show CDR1 as DFQATT and CDR2 as SNEGSKA (reference sequence). V lost 7 bases and J 1 base, leaving 16 bases between the germline ends. This CDR3 has 14 residues. CDR3 bases: TGCAGTGGCCAGAAGGGGGGGATCCAAGAGACCCAGTACTTC. Translating gives CSGQKGGIQETQYF.

This clonotype has at least ten counts. This chain uses TRBV5-1 with TRBJ2-1; D is unclear. There are 12 residues in the CDR3. Germline CDR1 and CDR2: SGHRS and YFSETQ. Deletions cut 4 bases from V and 10 bases from J, with 12 bases between. The DNA for the CDR3 is TGCGCCAGCAGCCCCCCGGAGAACGAGCAGTTCTTC. Protein: CASSPPENEQFF.

This clonotype was recorded many times. The V call is TRBV20-1, the J call TRBJ2-1, with 15 nucleotides matching TRBD2. CDR3 length equals 13 residues. V trimming: 5 bases; J trimming: 7 bases; junction bases outside the gene matches: 0. In germline, CDR1 is DFQATT, CDR2 SNEGSKA (reference sequence). CDR3 in amino acids: CSAGLAGGNEQFF. The CDR3 DNA follows: TGCAGTGCTGGACTAGCGGGGGGGAATGAGCAGTTCTTC.

This clonotype was seen only a few times. The chain is built from TRBV29-1 and TRBJ2-1, with TRBD1 identical over 7 bases. With 5 bases clipped from V and 5 bases from J, the junction kept 12 bases outside the gene matches. Per the germline V gene, CDR1 is SQVTM and CDR2 is ANQGSEA. CDR3 length equals 15 residues. The CDR3 protein is CSVLEGATGHNEQFF. The CDR3 region has the DNA TGCAGCGTTTTAGAGGGGGCGACAGGGCACAATGAGCAGTTCTTC.

This clonotype was counted ten times or more. The V and J genes are TRBV24-1 and TRBJ2-7, with 7 nucleotides matching TRBD2. V gave up 4 bases and J gave up 2 bases; unmatched junction bases: 1. The CDR3 spans 13 residues. Germline V gene lookup returns CDR1 KGHDR and CDR2 SFDVKD. The CDR3 loop is CATSDGGTYEQYF. The CDR3 region has the DNA TGTGCCACCAGTGACGGGGGGACCTACGAGCAGTACTTC.

The sample holds many counts of this clonotype. The chain combines TRBV20-1 with TRBJ2-7, with TRBD2 identical over 9 bases. This CDR3 region has 13 residues. The V gene's germline CDR1 is DFQATT and CDR2 SNEGSKA (reference sequence). V gave up 8 bases and J gave up 0 bases; unmatched junction bases: 5. The CDR3 nucleotides read TGCAGTTCTCAGCGGGGGGACTCCTACGAGCAGTACTTC. Its translation is CSSQRGDSYEQYF.

In its sample, this clonotype was seen many times. The V gene is TRBV5-5, the J gene TRBJ2-7; perhaps TRBD2 as D (5 bases). Germline V lookup: CDR1 SGHKS, CDR2 YYEKEE (reference sequence). The V end lost 1 base, the J end lost 5 bases, and 10 bases lay between the germline ends. The CDR3 is made up of 13 amino acids. The chain's CDR3 is CASSLSGYHEQYF. The CDR3 DNA is TGTGCCAGCAGCTTGTCGGGGTACCACGAGCAGTACTTC.

The table lists this clonotype with many counts. The CDR3 sequence: CASNRDRAANYGYTF. DNA of the CDR3: TGTGCCAGCAACCGGGACAGGGCAGCTAACTATGGCTACACCTTC. The chain combines TRBV6-1 with TRBJ1-2; 9 positions match TRBD1. V was clipped by 7 bases and J by 0 bases; unmatched bases: 6. Per the germline V gene, CDR1 is MNHNS and CDR2 is SASEGT. The CDR3 runs to 15 residues.

This clonotype appeared many times. The J gene is TRBJ2-3, the V gene TRBV4-2; D not certain. CDR1 and CDR2 (germline): LGHNA, YNFKEQ. This CDR3 is 14 amino acids long. Trimming pared 0 bases from V and 6 bases from J, leaving 10 bases between. The CDR3 here is CASSQELTQDTQYF. In DNA form, the CDR3 reads TGTGCCAGCAGCCAAGAGTTGACCCAGGATACGCAGTATTTT.

This clonotype was seen ten or more times. The chain carries TRBV5-1 and TRBJ1-2; 9 bases align to TRBD1. The V segment lost 0 bases and the J segment 8 bases; nucleotides outside the gene matches: 8. The CDR3 is 15 residues long. Per the germline V gene, CDR1 is SGHRS and CDR2 is YFSETQ. CDR3 sequence: CASSLVGGTGRGYTF. For the CDR3, the DNA is TGCGCCAGCAGCTTGGTAGGAGGGACAGGGCGCGGCTACACCTTC.

This clonotype was recorded many times. This chain uses TRBV7-8 with TRBJ2-2; perhaps TRBD1 as D (6 bases). The germline V gene encodes CDR1 SGHVS and CDR2 FQNEAQ. The CDR3 totals 14 residues. V was shortened by 5 bases and J by 5 bases, with 12 bases between the two germline ends. The CDR3 region is CASSHPTGTGELFF. CDR3 nucleotides: TGTGCCAGCAGCCATCCTACAGGGACCGGGGAGCTGTTTTTT.

The chain links TRBV7-9 to TRBJ1-6, with D hard to call. Per germline, CDR1 SEHNR and CDR2 FQNEAQ (reference sequence). Trimming shortened V by 1 base and J by 6 bases, and 7 bases separated the two germline ends. CDR3 length: 14 amino acids. This CDR3 reads CASSLDVGNSPLHF. For the CDR3, the DNA is TGTGCCAGCAGCTTAGATGTAGGTAATTCACCCCTCCACTTT.

This clonotype has ten or more counts. V gene TRBV7-3 combines with J gene TRBJ2-5; D tentatively fits TRBD1 or TRBD2 (5 bases each). Looked up from germline, CDR1 is SGHTA and CDR2 is FQGTGA. The CDR3 extends over 13 amino acids. Between the trimmed V and J ends, which lost 5 bases and 5 bases, there was a span of 12 bases. The CDR3 reads CASSGGPGETQYF. CDR3 DNA: TGTGCCAGCAGCGGAGGACCAGGGGAGACCCAGTACTTC.

This clonotype appeared many times. The J gene is TRBJ1-2, the V gene TRBV5-6; the D gene is possibly TRBD1 (5 bases). V lost 1 base, J lost 4 bases, and 8 bases lay in between. The CDR3 consists of 13 residues. CDR1 and CDR2 from the germline V gene are SGHDT and YYEEEE. CDR3 DNA sequence: TGTGCCAGCAGCTTGCGGGGGGGCTATGGCTACACCTTC. Translated: CASSLRGGYGYTF.

This clonotype came up many times. The chain carries TRBV2 and TRBJ2-1, with 13 bases fitting TRBD2. V dropped 6 bases and J dropped 7; count of bases not matched to a gene: 6. The length of the CDR3 is 15 residues. Germline values: CDR1 SNHLY, CDR2 FYNNEI. The CDR3 loop reads CASRGGLAGKNEQFF. For the CDR3, the DNA is TGTGCCAGCAGAGGGGGACTAGCGGGAAAGAATGAGCAGTTCTTC.

Ten or more counts support this clonotype. V and J are TRBV5-1 and TRBJ1-2, with D possibly matching TRBD1 (5 bases). V was clipped by 0 bases and J by 0 bases, with 12 bases between them. This CDR3 comprises 16 residues. Germline CDR1 and CDR2: SGHRS and YFSETQ. In nucleotides, the CDR3 is TGCGCCAGCAGCTTGGGGGATCCACAGGCTAACTATGGCTACACCTTC. This translates into CASSLGDPQANYGYTF.

This clonotype was counted ten times or more. The chain recombines TRBV29-1 with TRBJ2-1; D is perhaps TRBD1 (6 bases). This CDR3 is 14 amino acids long. Germline V gene lookup returns CDR1 SQVTM and CDR2 ANQGSEA. V lost 1 base to trimming and J lost 3 bases, with 10 bases between them. The CDR3 region is CSVEVRGVYNEQFF. The CDR3 DNA is TGCAGCGTTGAAGTCAGGGGCGTCTACAATGAGCAGTTCTTC.

This clonotype has ten or more counts. V is TRBV14 and J is TRBJ2-1; TRBD2 matches 8 bases. CDR1 and CDR2 from the germline V gene are SGHDN and FVKESK. V was clipped by 8 bases and J by 6 bases; unmatched bases: 12. CDR3 size: 15 residues. The CDR3 spells CASSIGGSGGNEQFF. CDR3 sequence (DNA): TGTGCCAGCTCTATAGGCGGGAGCGGGGGCAATGAGCAGTTCTTC.

This clonotype showed up many times. This chain connects TRBV7-9 to TRBJ1-3; D not resolved. V was clipped by 5 bases and J by 0 bases, with 5 bases between them. CDR1 is SEHNR, CDR2 FQNEAQ, per germline (reference sequence). This CDR3 spans 13 amino acids. This CDR3 is CASSPGSGNTIYF. The CDR3 bases are TGTGCCAGCAGCCCTGGCTCTGGAAACACCATATATTTT.

This clonotype was counted at least ten times. The chain links TRBV7-9 to TRBJ2-1; the D gene is possibly TRBD1 (7 bases). The V end lost 4 bases, the J end lost 14 bases, and 15 bases lay between the germline ends. The length of the CDR3 is 12 residues. Germline values: CDR1 SEHNR, CDR2 FQNEAQ (reference sequence). The CDR3: CASSSQTGRKFF. The DNA of the CDR3 is TGTGCCAGCAGCTCACAGACAGGGAGGAAGTTCTTC.